This is a list of T cell receptor beta chains from one sample in a study of early stage breast cancer tumors. Sequenced by immunoSEQ multiplex PCR; TCRdb stores in-frame clones only, minus some. The sample consists of about 31,000 clones, 60% to 80% of them appearing once. Sequenced input: blood. These receptor sequences come from a person aged 35 to 50 with breast cancer. The CDR3 runs from the conserved cysteine through the conserved F or W. D genes are given only for firm matches. A clone size is listed for some rows: how often the clone was seen (once, few, many), or a class if it is expanded.

>TRBJ1-5|.|TRBV4-3|few
TGCGCCAGCAGCCAGGACAGCGATAGCAATCAGCCCCAGCATTTT
CASSQDSDSNQPQHF
>TRBJ1-4|.|TRBV11-3|.
TGTGCCAGCAGCCGGGGGGATGAAAAACTGTTTTTT
CASSRGDEKLFF
>TRBJ2-3|.|TRBV28|.
TGTGCCAGCAGTCCACTACTTAAAGATACGCAGTATTTT
CASSPLLKDTQYF
>TRBJ2-7|.|TRBV7-8|once
TGTGCCAGCAGCTTTACCTACGAGCAGTACTTC
CASSFTYEQYF
>TRBJ1-2|.|TRBV14|few
TGTGCCAGCAGCCAGCGGACCTATGGCTACACCTTC
CASSQRTYGYTF
>TRBJ2-2|.|TRBV7-9|few
TGTGCCGGCCAGGGCTGGGACACCGGGGAGCTGTTTTTT
CAGQGWDTGELFF
>TRBJ2-5|TRBD1|TRBV11-2|few
TGTGCCAGCAGCTCGACGACAGGGAAAGAGACCCAGTACTTC
CASSSTTGKETQYF
>TRBJ2-1|.|TRBV11-3|once
TGTGCCAGCAGCTTAGCCCCCACCCCGGGGTCCCCACACAATGAGCAGTTCTTC
CASSLAPTPGSPHNEQFF
>TRBJ2-3|TRBD2|TRBV4-2|few
TGTGCCAGCAGCCAAGTGGGTAGCGGGAGTGCCGATACGCAGTATTTT
CASSQVGSGSADTQYF
>TRBJ2-5|.|TRBV7-6|.
TGTGCCAGCAGCTTAGCCTCCGTTCGGGGGGCCAGGGCCGGGCGGGCCCAGTACTTC
CASSLASVRGARAGRAQYF
>TRBJ1-4|.|TRBV6-1|.
TGTGCCGCAATAGGGGGTTTAGGAGAAAAACTGTTTTTT
CAAIGGLGEKLFF
>TRBJ1-1|.|TRBV2|.
TGTGCCAGCCAACTCCGACCCGAGATGAACACTGAAGCTTTCTTT
CASQLRPEMNTEAFF
>TRBJ1-1|.|TRBV28|.
TGTGCCAGCAGTCCTTATTCCGGGACACAAAACACTGAAGCTTTCTTT
CASSPYSGTQNTEAFF
>TRBJ2-3|.|TRBV6-1|once
TGTGCCAGCAGTGAAGGGGTTATTTATGCGGCAGATACGCAGTATTTT
CASSEGVIYAADTQYF
>TRBJ2-3|.|TRBV29-1|.
TGCAGCGTCAACAGGGATGCCTTGGCAGATACGCAGTATTTT
CSVNRDALADTQYF
>TRBJ2-1|TRBD2|TRBV7-2|few
TGTGCCAGCAGCTTTAGGCTAGCGGTGCACCATGAGCAGTTCTTC
CASSFRLAVHHEQFF
>TRBJ1-3|.|TRBV7-8|.
TGTGCCAGCCAAGGACTCGAGGGAAACACCATATATTTT
CASQGLEGNTIYF
>TRBJ2-5|.|TRBV7-2|few
TGTGCCAGCAGCTTCCAGATGAAAGAGACCCAGTACTTC
CASSFQMKETQYF
>TRBJ2-1|TRBD2|TRBV7-2|.
TGTGCCAGCAGCTTAGGGGGTAGCGGGAGCACGTCCTACAATGAGCAGTTCTTC
CASSLGGSGSTSYNEQFF
>TRBJ2-7|TRBD1|TRBV27|.
TGTGCCAGCGGACGACAGGGGTCCTACGAGCAGTACTTC
CASGRQGSYEQYF
>TRBJ2-5|.|TRBV5-6|.
TGTGCCAGCCGGACCCAGTACTTC
CASRTQYF
>TRBJ2-7|.|TRBV19|.
TGTGCCAGTAGTATAGGAGGGGCCTCCTACGAGCAGTACTTC
CASSIGGASYEQYF
>TRBJ2-1|TRBD2|TRBV27|.
TGTGCCAGCAGTTTATCCGGGACTAGCGGGGGGGGTCCCTTGTACAATGAGCAGTTCTTC
CASSLSGTSGGGPLYNEQFF
>TRBJ1-2|.|TRBV7-8|few
TGTGCCAGCAACCCCGGGGGGAACTATGGCTACACCTTC
CASNPGGNYGYTF
>TRBJ1-2|TRBD1|TRBV7-8|.
TGTGCCAGCAGCCCCGGGACAGGGGCTGGCTACACCTTC
CASSPGTGAGYTF
>TRBJ2-1|.|TRBV7-6|few
TGTGCCAGCAGCTTAGCGGGAGGGGGTGAGCAGTTCTTC
CASSLAGGGEQFF
>TRBJ1-5|.|TRBV6-6|.
TGTGCCAGCAGTTCCCCAACTGTCAACCGCCCCCAGCATTTT
CASSSPTVNRPQHF
>TRBJ2-7|.|TRBV7-2|.
TGTGCCAGCAGCCTCAGCTACGAGCAGTACTTC
CASSLSYEQYF
>TRBJ1-5|TRBD1|TRBV28|.
TGTGCCAGCAGTCCGACAGGGTGGCGTCAGCCCCAGCATTTT
CASSPTGWRQPQHF
>TRBJ2-2|.|TRBV7-9|.
TGTGCCAGCAGCTTAGTTTCGCACACCGGGGAGCTGTTTTTT
CASSLVSHTGELFF
>TRBJ1-2|.|TRBV7-2|few
TGTGCCAGCAGCCCGGGACGGTATGGCTACACCTTC
CASSPGRYGYTF
>TRBJ2-3|.|TRBV7-8|.
TGTGCCAGCAGCTTAGTTGTCTTCACAGATACGCAGTATTTT
CASSLVVFTDTQYF
>TRBJ2-2|.|TRBV19|.
TGTGCCAAGTCCTTCCGGGACACATCCACCGGGGAGCTGTTTTTT
CAKSFRDTSTGELFF
>TRBJ2-3|.|TRBV11-2|once
TGTGCCAGCCGCTTTCAGGGGAGGTTTACAGATACGCAGTATTTT
CASRFQGRFTDTQYF
>TRBJ2-3|.|TRBV5-4|.
TGTGCCAGCAGCTTGTTGGGGGGCACAGATACGCAGTATTTT
CASSLLGGTDTQYF
>TRBJ1-1|.|TRBV6-4|few
TGTGCCAGCAGTGACAAATTGAACACTGAAGCTTTCTTT
CASSDKLNTEAFF
>TRBJ2-3|TRBD2|TRBV4-3|.
TGCGCCAGCAGCCCCCGGGGGGGCAGCACAGATACGCAGTATTTT
CASSPRGGSTDTQYF
>TRBJ2-2|.|TRBV18|.
TGTGCCAGCTCACCACGCAGGACGAACACCGGGGAGCTGTTTTTT
CASSPRRTNTGELFF
>TRBJ2-3|.|TRBV5-1|.
TGCGCCAGCAGCTGGGACCCCAGCGGCCGCACAGATACGCAGTATTTT
CASSWDPSGRTDTQYF
>TRBJ1-2|.|TRBV23-1|few
TGCGCCAGCAGCCGATTAGAAACAGGGCCGGGTGGCTACACCTTC
CASSRLETGPGGYTF
>TRBJ1-1|TRBD1|TRBV28|.
TGTGCCAGCAGACCCCGGACAGGGGGAAACACTGAAGCTTTCTTT
CASRPRTGGNTEAFF
>TRBJ2-5|.|TRBV2|.
TGTGCCAGCAGCGGCGACAGAGTCCAAGAGACCCAGTACTTC
CASSGDRVQETQYF
>TRBJ1-2|TRBD1|TRBV29-1|few
TGCAGCGGGGGGGGACAGGGGACTGATGGCTACACCTTC
CSGGGQGTDGYTF
>TRBJ1-5|.|TRBV18|few
TGTGCCAGCTCACCGAGGCCGGGCAGGGATCAGCCCCAGCATTTT
CASSPRPGRDQPQHF
>TRBJ2-4|TRBD2|TRBV4-3|.
TGCGCCAGCAGCCAAGATCCTAGCGGATCAAAAAACATTCAGTACTTC
CASSQDPSGSKNIQYF
>TRBJ2-7|.|TRBV5-8|.
TGTGCCAGCAGCTTGGCGGGGCCTTCCTACGAGCAGTACTTC
CASSLAGPSYEQYF
>TRBJ2-3|TRBD2|TRBV4-2|.
TGTGCCAGCAGCATTCAGAGCCTCCTAAGCGGGAGTACAGATACGCAGTATTTT
CASSIQSLLSGSTDTQYF
>TRBJ2-1|TRBD2|TRBV25-1|.
TGTGCCAGCAGTGATCTCACTAGCGGGAGCGTTGAGGAGCAGTTCTTC
CASSDLTSGSVEEQFF
>TRBJ2-5|TRBD1|TRBV5-4|.
TGTGCCAGCAGCTTGGGGGGACAGGTCGGCCAAGAGACCCAGTACTTC
CASSLGGQVGQETQYF
>TRBJ2-1|.|TRBV28|few
TGTGCCAGCAGTTGGGGGAACTACAATGAGCAGTTCTTC
CASSWGNYNEQFF